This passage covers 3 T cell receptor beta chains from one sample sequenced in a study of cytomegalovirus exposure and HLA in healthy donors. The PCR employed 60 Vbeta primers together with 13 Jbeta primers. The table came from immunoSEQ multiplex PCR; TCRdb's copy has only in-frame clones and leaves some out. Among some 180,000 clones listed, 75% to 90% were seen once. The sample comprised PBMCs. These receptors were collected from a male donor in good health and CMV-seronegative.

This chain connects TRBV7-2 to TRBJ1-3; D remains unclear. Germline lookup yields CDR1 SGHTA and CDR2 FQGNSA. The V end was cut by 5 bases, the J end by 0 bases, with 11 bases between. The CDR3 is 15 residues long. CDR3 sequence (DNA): TGTGCCAGCAGCGCCTCAGGAGGCTCTGGAAACACCATATATTTT. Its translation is CASSASGGSGNTIYF.

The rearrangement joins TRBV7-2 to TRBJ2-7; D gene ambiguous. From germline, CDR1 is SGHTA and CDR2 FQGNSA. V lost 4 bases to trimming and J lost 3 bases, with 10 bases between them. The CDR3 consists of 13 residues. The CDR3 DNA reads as TGTGCCAGCAGCTCCTCCACCGGCTACGAGCAGTACTTC. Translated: CASSSSTGYEQYF.

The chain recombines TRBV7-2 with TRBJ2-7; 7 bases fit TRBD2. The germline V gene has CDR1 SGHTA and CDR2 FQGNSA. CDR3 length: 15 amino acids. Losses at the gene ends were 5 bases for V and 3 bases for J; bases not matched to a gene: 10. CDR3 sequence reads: CASSPGTTIIYEQYF. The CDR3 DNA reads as TGTGCCAGCAGCCCGGGGACTACCATTATCTACGAGCAGTACTTC.